These 30 T cell receptor beta chains were all obtained from the same sample, sequenced in a study of shared clonotypes between healthy human individuals. Sequencing used immunoSEQ multiplex PCR; TCRdb keeps in-frame clones, though not all of them. The repertoire holds hundreds of thousands of clones, with 92% as singletons. Cells designated naive CD8 were CD45RO-negative and were positively selected for CCR7, with terminally differentiated effector memory CD45RA+ cells excluded. The sample consisted of naive CD8+ T cells sorted from blood. The receptor set was obtained from a man aged 25 to 40 in good health.

The CDR3 is CASSLGSGRANEQFF. For the CDR3, the DNA is TGTGCCAGCAGCTTAGGTAGCGGGAGGGCGAATGAGCAGTTCTTC. The chain recombines TRBV7-6 with TRBJ2-1; 11 bases map to TRBD2. CDR1 is SGHVS, CDR2 FNYEAQ, per germline. The CDR3 is 15 amino acids. V was pared by 1 base and J by 7 bases, with 3 bases of the junction left unmatched.

The chain links TRBV13 to TRBJ2-7; D call uncertain. Germline assignment: CDR1 PRHDT and CDR2 FYEKMQ (reference sequence). CDR3 length: 13 amino acids. Trimming removed 5 bases from V and 5 bases from J, with 13 bases in between. In DNA, the CDR3 is TGTGCCAGCAGCCTGGGGAAATACGACGAGCAGTACTTC. This sequence encodes CASSLGKYDEQYF. The whole variable domain, filled in from reference TRBV13 and TRBJ2-7, reads AAGVIQSPRHLIKEKRETATLKCYPIPRHDTVYWYQQGPGQDPQFLISFYEKMQSDKGSIPDRFSAQQFSDYHSELNMSSLELGDSALYFCASSLGKYDEQYFGPGTRLTVT.

Worth noting for this clone: Other DNA sequences in the same sample also yield this CDR3. The chain employs TRBV27 and TRBJ1-1; D perhaps matches TRBD1 (6 bases). V lost 6 bases and J lost 1, with 9 bases in between. Germline V gene data show CDR1 as MNHEY and CDR2 as SMNVEV (reference sequence). The CDR3 is 13 residues long. The CDR3 DNA follows: TGTGCCAGCAGCTACAGGGAGAACACTGAAGCTTTCTTT. Translating it yields CASSYRENTEAFF.

The chain carries TRBV5-1 and TRBJ2-7; 7 nucleotides match TRBD1. Germline-derived CDR1 and CDR2 are SGHRS and YFSETQ. This CDR3 has 13 amino acids. Unmatched junction bases numbered 7, after V lost 5 bases and J lost 5 bases. CDR3 protein: CASRATGWNEQYF. As DNA, the CDR3 is TGCGCCAGCAGGGCGACAGGGTGGAACGAGCAGTACTTC.

The gene calls are TRBV4-3 and TRBJ2-5; D not resolved. CDR1 is LGHNA, CDR2 YSLEER, per germline. V was trimmed by 0 bases and J by 1 base, leaving 12 bases between them. CDR3 length equals 16 residues. The chain's CDR3 is CASSQDRAGIQETQYF. CDR3 nucleotide sequence: TGCGCCAGCAGCCAAGATCGGGCTGGTATCCAAGAGACCCAGTACTTC.

V gene TRBV27 combines with J gene TRBJ1-5, with D unresolved. V gave up 5 bases and J gave up 4 bases, with 12 bases separating them. This CDR3 has 14 residues. Per the germline V gene, CDR1 is MNHEY and CDR2 is SMNVEV (reference sequence). As DNA, the CDR3 is TGTGCCAGCAGTGAAGGGTGGGGTAATCAGCCCCAGCATTTT. This encodes CASSEGWGNQPQHF.

V and J are TRBV9 and TRBJ2-1; 13 bases agree with TRBD2. Germline values: CDR1 SGDLS, CDR2 YYNGEE. The CDR3 is made up of 17 amino acids. V was clipped by 3 bases and J by 10 bases; unmatched bases: 13. CDR3 residues: CASSGHPGTSGIWEQFF. CDR3 coding DNA: TGTGCCAGCAGCGGACATCCGGGGACTAGCGGGATTTGGGAGCAGTTCTTC.

The chain employs TRBV6-6 and TRBJ2-7, with TRBD2 matching 13 bases. Germline V gene sequence: CDR1 MNHNY, CDR2 SVGAGI (reference sequence). This CDR3 region has 16 residues. V dropped 5 bases and J dropped 3; count of bases not matched to a gene: 7. CDR3 DNA: TGTGCCAGCAGTCAAGGACTAGCGGGAGACGACTACGAGCAGTACTTC. Translating it yields CASSQGLAGDDYEQYF.

The chain links TRBV7-8 to TRBJ2-7; 9 bases match TRBD2. The CDR3 covers 15 residues. The trim removed 1 base at V and 4 bases at J, leaving 5 bases unmatched. CDR1 is SGHVS and CDR2 is FQNEAQ in the germline V gene. CDR3 in amino acids: CASSLVSGSLYEQYF. The CDR3 region has the DNA TGTGCCAGCAGCTTAGTTAGCGGGAGTCTGTACGAGCAGTACTTC.

The gene calls are TRBV27 and TRBJ2-1; TRBD2 matches at 10 bases. The germline gives CDR1 MNHEY, CDR2 SMNVEV (reference sequence). The CDR3 is 16 amino acids. V trimming: 2 bases; J trimming: 6 bases; junction bases outside the gene matches: 7. The CDR3 is CASSLGAGGPVNEQFF. The CDR3 DNA sequence: TGTGCCAGCAGTTTAGGAGCGGGAGGGCCGGTCAATGAGCAGTTCTTC.

J is TRBJ2-7 and V is TRBV19; 10 bases line up with TRBD2. Trimming cost V 3 bases and J 4 bases; bases outside gene matches: 6. CDR3 length equals 15 residues. Germline CDR1 reads LNHDA; CDR2 reads SQIVND (reference sequence). CDR3 region: CASSIRTSGGYEQYF. The CDR3 region has the DNA TGTGCCAGTAGTATTCGGACTAGCGGTGGTTACGAGCAGTACTTC. Based on the CDR3 plus reference TRBV19 and TRBJ2-7, the full variable domain is DGGITQSPKYLFRKEGQNVTLSCEQNLNHDAMYWYRQDPGQGLRLIYYSQIVNDFQKGDIAEGYSVSREKKESFPLTVTSAQKNPTAFYLCASSIRTSGGYEQYFGPGTRLTVT.

This chain uses TRBV7-2 with TRBJ1-5; perhaps TRBD1 as D (5 bases). Germline V gene data show CDR1 as SGHTA and CDR2 as FQGNSA. The CDR3 totals 16 residues. Trimming pared 1 base from V and 4 bases from J, leaving 14 bases between. In nucleotides, the CDR3 is TGTGCCAGCAGCTTAGTCGGGCAGGGCATGAATCAGCCCCAGCATTTT. The encoded protein is CASSLVGQGMNQPQHF.

The chain uses TRBV5-4 and TRBJ2-3; D is perhaps TRBD1 (6 bases). The CDR3 runs 15 residues. The germline V gene has CDR1 SGHNT and CDR2 YYREEE (reference sequence). V lost 5 bases and J 1 base, leaving 14 bases between the germline ends. As DNA, the CDR3 is TGTGCCAGCAGTTCGTCTGAGGGGGGCACAGATACGCAGTATTTT. Encoded protein: CASSSSEGGTDTQYF.

This clone has a single count. The CDR3, as DNA: TGCGCCAGCCGAATAGGCGGTGAAGGGGGCTACGAGCAGTACTTC. Its translation: CASRIGGEGGYEQYF. The chain combines TRBV4-1 with TRBJ2-7; possible D gene TRBD1, 6 bases. The CDR3 covers 15 residues. With 8 bases removed from V and 3 bases from J, the gap between germline ends came to 20 bases. The germline V gene has CDR1 MGHRA and CDR2 YSYEKL.

The CDR3 DNA reads as TGCGCCAGCAGCCCCGAGGGTTCGGGGACTGAAGCTTTCTTT. It yields the protein CASSPEGSGTEAFF. The rearrangement uses TRBV4-3 and TRBJ1-1; D is undetermined. V lost 4 bases, J lost 5 bases, and 14 bases lay in between. The CDR3 sequence is 14 residues long. Germline lookup yields CDR1 LGHNA and CDR2 YSLEER.

The chain is built from TRBV4-1 and TRBJ2-6; the D is unclear. CDR3 length: 15 residues. Germline loops: CDR1 MGHRA, CDR2 YSYEKL. V dropped 1 base and J dropped 4 bases, with 8 bases sitting between them. The CDR3 sequence is CASSQVPAGANVLTF. The CDR3, as DNA: TGCGCCAGCAGCCAAGTCCCAGCAGGGGCCAACGTCCTGACTTTC.

The genes are TRBV7-8 and TRBJ2-3; 8 bases fit TRBD2. The germline V gene has CDR1 SGHVS and CDR2 FQNEAQ. V lost 2 bases and J lost 0; bases outside the gene matches: 1. The CDR3 length is 15 residues. The CDR3 spells CASSLLAGSTDTQYF. The DNA of the CDR3 is TGTGCCAGCAGCTTATTAGCGGGGAGCACAGATACGCAGTATTTT.

The rearrangement links TRBV7-9 to TRBJ2-7; a possible D gene is TRBD2 (5 bases). V was trimmed by 1 base and J by 4 bases, leaving 17 bases between them. Germline V gene sequence: CDR1 SEHNR, CDR2 FQNEAQ (reference sequence). CDR3 length equals 16 residues. CDR3 nucleotide sequence: TGTGCCAGCAGCTTAGGGGCTAGGAGCGGTGGGTACGAGCAGTACTTC. The encoded protein is CASSLGARSGGYEQYF.

The sample holds one count of this clone. J is TRBJ2-5 and V is TRBV7-6; D gene unclear. The V gene lost 5 bases and the J gene lost 5 bases, with 15 bases spanning the gap. Germline assignment: CDR1 SGHVS and CDR2 FNYEAQ. CDR3 size: 14 residues. The CDR3 sequence: CASSPLGSPETQYF. CDR3 sequence (DNA): TGTGCCAGCAGCCCCCTGGGGTCCCCGGAGACCCAGTACTTC.

The rearrangement joins TRBV20-1 to TRBJ2-5, with D uncertain. The germline CDR1 and CDR2 sequences are DFQATT and SNEGSKA (reference sequence). The CDR3 runs 10 residues. Trimming shortened V by 7 bases and J by 3 bases, and 6 bases separated the two germline ends. The CDR3 reads CSVDEETQYF. CDR3 DNA: TGCAGTGTGGATGAAGAGACCCAGTACTTC.

The CDR3 DNA sequence: TGCGCCAGCAGCCAAGAATTAGTGACCACAGATACGCAGTATTTT. This sequence encodes CASSQELVTTDTQYF. The chain carries TRBV4-1 and TRBJ2-3, with D uncertain. Germline V gene lookup returns CDR1 MGHRA and CDR2 YSYEKL. This CDR3 comprises 15 residues. V was cut by 0 bases and J by 2 bases, with 9 bases left in between.

The chain joins TRBV7-8 to TRBJ1-1, with a possible D match to TRBD1 (6 bases). This CDR3 region has 15 residues. V lost 2 bases, J lost 4 bases, and 14 bases lay in between. Germline CDR1 is SGHVS and CDR2 is FQNEAQ. The CDR3 reads CASSLSVGAGTEAFF. The CDR3 coding sequence is TGTGCCAGCAGCTTATCTGTGGGGGCCGGCACTGAAGCTTTCTTT.

The chain uses TRBV7-2 and TRBJ2-7; D may match TRBD1 or TRBD2 (6 bases each). Germline assignment: CDR1 SGHTA and CDR2 FQGNSA. CDR3 size: 14 residues. The V gene lost 5 bases and the J gene lost 6 bases, with 17 bases spanning the gap. CDR3 sequence reads: CASSQDRGGPEQYF. In nucleotides, the CDR3 is TGTGCCAGCAGCCAAGATCGTGGGGGGCCCGAGCAGTACTTC.

The genes are TRBV7-9 and TRBJ2-1; D unresolved. This CDR3 contains 16 residues. Trimming removed 5 bases at V and 8 bases at J, with 22 bases between. CDR1 is SEHNR, CDR2 FQNEAQ, per germline (reference sequence). The CDR3 region has the DNA TGTGCCAGCAGCCCAGTAGGAGAATGGGGTCAGCATGAGCAGTTCTTC. This sequence encodes CASSPVGEWGQHEQFF.

This clone showed up just a few times. V gene TRBV27 combines with J gene TRBJ1-5; D possibly corresponds to TRBD1 (5 bases). The CDR3 is 14 residues long. Trimming took off 7 bases at V and 5 bases at J, with 15 bases between the two ends. The V gene's germline CDR1 is MNHEY and CDR2 SMNVEV (reference sequence). CDR3 bases: TGTGCCAGCAAGGTGGGGCAGGGATATCAGCCCCAGCATTTT. Translating it yields CASKVGQGYQPQHF.

CDR3 in DNA: TGTGCCAGCAGCCTACTAGCGGGAGGGCCCGGCACAGATACGCAGTATTTT. Translation gives CASSLLAGGPGTDTQYF. The V and J genes are TRBV7-3 and TRBJ2-3; 13 nucleotides match TRBD2. J lost 1 base, V lost 5 bases, and 6 bases had no gene match. The CDR3 is made up of 17 amino acids. Per the germline V gene, CDR1 is SGHTA and CDR2 is FQGTGA.

DNA for the CDR3: TGTGCCAGCAGCCCACGGACAGGGGGTAGGACTGAAGCTTTCTTT. Protein: CASSPRTGGRTEAFF. The chain employs TRBV7-9 and TRBJ1-1; 10 bases agree with TRBD1. Germline loops: CDR1 SEHNR, CDR2 FQNEAQ (reference sequence). With V trimmed by 5 bases and J by 5 bases, 8 bases remained unmatched. The CDR3 contains 15 residues.

This clone turned up a few times. The V call is TRBV2, the J call TRBJ1-5, with 7 bases aligning to TRBD1. Trimming at V came to 6 bases and at J to 6 bases, leaving 8 bases not matched to a gene. The CDR3 sequence is 14 residues long. Germline V gene sequence: CDR1 SNHLY, CDR2 FYNNEI. CDR3 protein: CASSPRGQAQPQHF. The CDR3 DNA follows: TGTGCCAGCAGCCCAAGGGGGCAGGCTCAGCCCCAGCATTTT.

V and J are TRBV27 and TRBJ2-1; perhaps TRBD2 as D (5 bases). V lost 4 bases, J lost 5 bases, and 21 bases lay in between. Germline CDR1 is MNHEY and CDR2 is SMNVEV (reference sequence). This CDR3 region has 17 residues. The CDR3, as DNA: TGTGCCAGCAGTTCCCCCAGGACGGGATCTCTTAACAATGAGCAGTTCTTC. Amino acids: CASSSPRTGSLNNEQFF.

This chain connects TRBV10-3 to TRBJ1-1, with 7 nucleotides matching TRBD1. Germline assignment: CDR1 ENHRY and CDR2 SYGVKD. CDR3 length equals 16 residues. Trimming took 3 bases from V and 3 from J; bases not matched to a gene: 10. DNA for the CDR3: TGTGCCATCAGTGACCCTTCCAGGGGGATGGACACTGAAGCTTTCTTT. Translating gives CAISDPSRGMDTEAFF.